This T cell receptor beta chain came from a study of spatial heterogeneity in lung cancer. Time point: sample taken at primary tumor resection. Whole RNA, which was extracted from tumor, nontumor lung tissue or frozen PBMC, was sequenced without any cell sorting. A distinct unique molecular identifier was carried by each TCR cDNA molecule. Via MiXCR, TCRdb re-called the 5' RACE reads, giving one row per CDR3 protein. The repertoire has several thousand distinct CDR3 sequences, about a sixth of them found once; the top ten carry 5.5% to 8%. The germline V gene has CDR1 LGHNA and CDR2 YSLEER. The CDR3 runs to 17 residues. V shed 3 bases and J 3 bases; nucleotides not matched to a gene: 11. By proportion, this clonotype is medium-sized.

Sequencing was performed on PBMCs, taken at surgery. This TCR was sampled from a male donor with early-stage non-small cell lung cancer. The chain is built from TRBV4-3 and TRBJ2-7; the match to TRBD2 covers 10 bases. CDR3 loop: CASSQGASSGGLYEQYF. CDR3 nucleotides: TGCGCCAGCAGCCAGGGGGCGTCTAGCGGGGGCCTCTACGAGCAGTACTTC.